A single sample gave rise to the 28 T cell receptor beta chains below, sequenced in a study of T cells in Graves' hyperthyroidism and ophthalmopathy. Amplification yielded TCR beta CDR3 regions, with RNA transcripts as the source. First-round RT-PCR targeting the TCR CDR3 was performed with the HTBI primer set. Each CDR3 protein gets one entry after TCRdb re-called the multiplex PCR reads with MiXCR. This table holds roughly 580,000 distinct CDR3 sequences, approximately 14% found once. Sequencing was carried out using blood. These receptors came from a woman in her twenties or thirties with Graves' hyperthyroidism that later progressed to Graves' ophthalmopathy.

This clonotype came up many times. V is TRBV5-1 and J is TRBJ2-3, with D unresolved. The V and J ends lost 4 bases and 0 bases respectively, with 9 bases between them. The CDR3 runs 14 residues. The germline V gene encodes CDR1 SGHRS and CDR2 YFSETQ. The CDR3 is CASSAGESTDTQYF. The CDR3 nucleotides are TGCGCCAGCAGCGCCGGAGAGAGCACAGATACGCAGTATTTT. Supplemented by reference TRBV5-1 and TRBJ2-3, the full variable domain reads KAGVTQTPRYLIKTRGQQVTLSCSPISGHRSVSWYQQTPGQGLQFLFEYFSETQRNKGNFPGRFSGRQFSNSRSEMNVSTLELGDSALYLCASSAGESTDTQYFGPGTRLTVL.

V and J are TRBV9 and TRBJ2-1; 7 bases map to TRBD2. J was trimmed by 6 bases and V by 0 bases; bases with no gene match: 6. This CDR3 has 15 amino acids. Looked up from germline, CDR1 is SGDLS and CDR2 is YYNGEE. DNA for the CDR3: TGTGCCAGCAGCGTAGAGGGCGGGAGTTTCAATGAGCAGTTCTTC. It codes for CASSVEGGSFNEQFF. The complete variable domain, with remaining parts taken from reference TRBV9 and TRBJ2-1, reads DSGVTQTPKHLITATGQRVTLRCSPRSGDLSVYWYQQSLDQGLQFLIQYYNGEERAKGNILERFSAQQFPDLHSELNLSSLELGDSALYFCASSVEGGSFNEQFFGPGTRLTVL.

This clonotype appeared many times. The rearrangement joins TRBV11-3 to TRBJ1-1, with a tentative D call TRBD1 (6 bases). Trimming stripped 4 bases from V and 1 base from J, with 10 bases between. The CDR3 has 14 residues. The germline V gene has CDR1 SGHNT and CDR2 YENEEA. CDR3 loop: CASSSEGENTEAFF. DNA of the CDR3: TGTGCCAGCAGCTCCGAGGGGGAGAACACTGAAGCTTTCTTT.

V gene TRBV9 combines with J gene TRBJ1-3, with D possibly TRBD1 on 5 matching bases. The CDR3 has 13 amino acids. CDR1 is SGDLS and CDR2 is YYNGEE in the germline V gene. Deletions cut 3 bases from V and 4 bases from J, with 8 bases between. CDR3 coding DNA: TGTGCCAGCAGCGACAGGTCCGGAAACACCATATATTTT. Translating gives CASSDRSGNTIYF.

This sequence joins TRBV9 and TRBJ2-7; 10 bases agree with TRBD1. This CDR3 is built from 15 residues. Trimming cost V 5 bases and J 6 bases; bases outside gene matches: 11. CDR1 is SGDLS and CDR2 is YYNGEE in the germline V gene. The DNA of the CDR3 is TGTGCCAGCAGTCTTAGCCCGGGACAGGGGCTCGAGCAGTACTTC. The encoded protein is CASSLSPGQGLEQYF. Full variable domain (missing parts from reference TRBV9 and TRBJ2-7): DSGVTQTPKHLITATGQRVTLRCSPRSGDLSVYWYQQSLDQGLQFLIQYYNGEERAKGNILERFSAQQFPDLHSELNLSSLELGDSALYFCASSLSPGQGLEQYFGPGTRLTVT.

In its sample, this clonotype was seen a few times. This sequence joins TRBV20-1 and TRBJ2-1; D is possibly TRBD1 (5 bases). Germline V gene lookup returns CDR1 DFQATT and CDR2 SNEGSKA (reference sequence). V was clipped by 6 bases and J by 8 bases, with 20 bases between them. The CDR3 spans 14 residues. The CDR3 DNA reads as TGCAGTGCCGTCGGAAGAGCCACCAGGGATGAGCAGTTCTTC. This translates into CSAVGRATRDEQFF.

Turning to this clonotype: This may be a read error: a much more frequent sequence differs by one nucleotide. This chain uses TRBV6-1 with TRBJ1-3; D not certain. Germline V lookup: CDR1 MNHNS, CDR2 SASEGT. The CDR3 sequence is 19 residues long. Here the CDR3 reads CASKGGKTSSIRSGSTIYF. CDR3 bases: TGTGCCAGCAAGGGCGGGAAAACAAGCTCCATTCGCTCTGGAAGCACCATATATTTT.

The chain is built from TRBV7-8 and TRBJ2-3, with D perhaps TRBD1 or TRBD2 (6 bases each). The CDR3 extends over 16 amino acids. CDR1 and CDR2 (germline): SGHVS, FQNEAQ. Trimming pared 2 bases from V and 1 base from J, leaving 13 bases between. CDR3 DNA sequence: TGTGCCAGCAGCTTACCTAGCGAGGGGGGCACAGATACGCAGTATTTT. Translation: CASSLPSEGGTDTQYF.

This clonotype occurred many times. The genes are TRBV7-8 and TRBJ1-6; 9 nucleotides align to TRBD1. The CDR3 covers 17 residues. After removal of 3 bases from V and 5 bases from J, the junction contained 8 bases not matched to a gene. CDR1 SGHVS and CDR2 FQNEAQ come from the germline V gene. The CDR3 nucleotides are TGTGCCAGCAGCTTCTCACAGGGGGCGATGCATAATTCACCCCTCCACTTT. It translates to CASSFSQGAMHNSPLHF.

The sample holds many counts of this clonotype. V usage is TRBV18 and J usage is TRBJ2-6, with D possibly TRBD1 on 6 matching bases. CDR3 length: 14 amino acids. Trimming took off 11 bases at V and 0 bases at J, with 11 bases between the two ends. Germline V gene sequence: CDR1 KGHSH, CDR2 LQKENI. This CDR3 is CAVRDNSGANVLTF. CDR3 sequence (DNA): TGTGCCGTTAGGGACAACTCTGGGGCCAACGTCCTGACTTTC.

The rearrangement uses TRBV4-2 and TRBJ1-1; no firm D call. The V gene's germline CDR1 is LGHNA and CDR2 YNFKEQ. Trimming pared 0 bases from V and 0 bases from J, leaving 8 bases between. This CDR3 is 15 amino acids long. CDR3 nucleotides: TGTGCCAGCAGCCAAGAATCGTATCTGAACACTGAAGCTTTCTTT. This codes for CASSQESYLNTEAFF.

In its sample, this clonotype was seen many times. The V gene is TRBV7-3, the J gene TRBJ2-1, with D uncertain. Germline CDR1 SGHTA, CDR2 FQGTGA. CDR3 length equals 15 residues. Between the trimmed V and J ends, which lost 5 bases and 4 bases, there was a span of 15 bases. DNA of the CDR3: TGTGCCAGCAGCCTCCCCTTGTCGGTATACAATGAGCAGTTCTTC. Translation gives CASSLPLSVYNEQFF.

This clonotype came up many times. J is TRBJ2-7 and V is TRBV15; 10 bases map to TRBD2. The CDR3 is 17 residues long. V lost 4 bases, J lost 5 bases, and 14 bases stayed unmatched. Germline V gene lookup returns CDR1 LNHNV and CDR2 YYDKDF (reference sequence). CDR3 sequence: CATSIGLAALKGNEQYF. CDR3 bases: TGTGCCACCAGCATAGGACTAGCGGCGCTCAAGGGTAACGAGCAGTACTTC.

This clonotype has ten or more counts. The V call is TRBV11-2, the J call TRBJ2-5; 7 nucleotides agree with TRBD2. Germline V CDR1 and CDR2: SGHAT, FQNNGV. V was clipped by 5 bases and J by 5 bases; unmatched bases: 11. The CDR3 spans 15 residues. The CDR3 DNA sequence: TGTGCCAGCAGCGCAAGACTAGCATTTTCTGAGACCCAGTACTTC. Encoded protein: CASSARLAFSETQYF.

In its sample, this clonotype was seen a few times. The gene calls are TRBV20-1 and TRBJ2-1, with D maybe TRBD2 (6 bases). CDR1 and CDR2 from the germline V gene are DFQATT and SNEGSKA (reference sequence). V was cut by 3 bases and J by 1 base, with 16 bases left in between. The CDR3 covers 16 residues. This chain's CDR3 is CSASRLLGGSYNEQFF. The CDR3 bases are TGCAGTGCTAGCAGACTCCTTGGGGGGTCCTACAATGAGCAGTTCTTC.

The rearrangement uses TRBV5-1 and TRBJ2-4; the D gene could be TRBD1 or TRBD2 (5 bases each). CDR1 SGHRS and CDR2 YFSETQ come from the germline V gene. The V and J ends lost 2 bases and 3 bases respectively, with 9 bases between them. The length of the CDR3 is 14 residues. CDR3 DNA sequence: TGCGCCAGCAGCTTTGATGGGGGCAAAAACATTCAGTACTTC. As protein: CASSFDGGKNIQYF.

To note about this clonotype: One end of the junction fails to match germline, which may point to a read error. This chain links TRBV3-1 with TRBJ2-7; D is possibly TRBD2 (6 bases). Germline V gives CDR1 LGHDT, CDR2 YNNKEL (reference sequence). The CDR3 has 12 residues. CDR3 sequence (DNA): TGTGCCAGCAGCCGCAAGGACTACCAGCAGTACTTC. Its protein is CASSRKDYQQYF.

The chain links TRBV20-1 to TRBJ2-7; TRBD2 matches 8 bases. CDR3 size: 12 residues. V shed 7 bases, J shed 0 bases, and the junction held 2 bases outside the gene matches. In germline, CDR1 is DFQATT, CDR2 SNEGSKA (reference sequence). As DNA, the CDR3 is TGCAGTGGAGGGACTAGCTCCTACGAGCAGTACTTC. Translating gives CSGGTSSYEQYF.

This clonotype came up a few times. The chain recombines TRBV20-1 with TRBJ2-1, with TRBD2 matching over 12 bases. Germline loops: CDR1 DFQATT, CDR2 SNEGSKA (reference sequence). The CDR3 consists of 14 residues. V trimming: 6 bases; J trimming: 9 bases; junction bases outside the gene matches: 9. The CDR3 loop reads CSASRTSGVGEQFF. CDR3 bases: TGCAGTGCCTCGAGGACTAGCGGGGTTGGTGAGCAGTTCTTC.

This clonotype was recorded a few times. V and J are TRBV24-1 and TRBJ1-2; D is perhaps TRBD1 (5 bases). The CDR3 consists of 13 residues. With 6 bases removed from V and 1 base from J, the gap between germline ends came to 8 bases. Germline loops: CDR1 KGHDR, CDR2 SFDVKD. Here the CDR3 DNA reads TGTGCCACCAGTAAAGACAGTAACTATGGCTACACCTTC. It specifies CATSKDSNYGYTF.

The chain joins TRBV6-2 or TRBV6-3 to TRBJ2-7; TRBD2 agrees at 10 bases. This CDR3 has 15 residues. CDR1 is MNHEY and CDR2 is SVGEGT in the germline V gene. V lost 6 bases to trimming and J lost 3 bases; unmatched junction nucleotides: 8. For the CDR3, the DNA is TGTGCCAGCAGGCCCCGTTCTAGCGGGAGCTACGAGCAGTACTTC. Translating gives CASRPRSSGSYEQYF.

This clonotype has at least ten counts. The chain couples TRBV20-1 to TRBJ2-7; a weak D match, TRBD2 (5 bases). Trimming shortened V by 5 bases and J by 3 bases, and 17 bases separated the two germline ends. CDR1 DFQATT and CDR2 SNEGSKA come from the germline V gene (reference sequence). The CDR3 is 14 amino acids. This chain's CDR3 is CSASGLAINYEQYF. The CDR3, as DNA: TGCAGTGCTTCCGGACTCGCCATCAACTACGAGCAGTACTTC.

This clonotype was picked up many times. The chain is built from TRBV29-1 and TRBJ2-1, with D possibly TRBD2 on 6 matching bases. The CDR3 spans 13 residues. Deletions cut 8 bases from V and 0 bases from J, with 11 bases between. Germline CDR1 is SQVTM and CDR2 is ANQGSEA. CDR3 in DNA: TGCAGCCATAGCGGAAGCTCCTACAATGAGCAGTTCTTC. Amino acids: CSHSGSSYNEQFF.

The sample holds many counts of this clonotype. V usage is TRBV7-2 and J usage is TRBJ1-1; D possibly corresponds to TRBD1 (5 bases). Germline V gives CDR1 SGHTA, CDR2 FQGNSA. Trimming pared 4 bases from V and 5 bases from J, leaving 14 bases between. The CDR3 spans 14 residues. In nucleotides, the CDR3 is TGTGCCAGCAGCTCGGGGCTTGGGTGGACTGAAGCTTTCTTT. It specifies CASSSGLGWTEAFF. Full variable domain (remainder filled in from reference TRBV7-2 and TRBJ1-1): GAGVSQSPSNKVTEKGKDVELRCDPISGHTALYWYRQSLGQGLEFLIYFQGNSAPDKSGLPSDRFSAERTGGSVSTLTIQRTQQEDSAVYLCASSSGLGWTEAFFGQGTRLTVV.

This clonotype was found a few times. The rearrangement joins TRBV20-1 to TRBJ2-7; no reliable D call. The CDR3 runs to 15 residues. V lost 0 bases, J lost 0 bases, and 12 bases lay in between. Germline V gene sequence: CDR1 DFQATT, CDR2 SNEGSKA (reference sequence). The CDR3 is CSARDGRYSSYEQYF. CDR3 DNA: TGCAGTGCTAGAGATGGACGCTACAGCTCCTACGAGCAGTACTTC.

This clonotype was seen ten or more times. The chain combines TRBV27 with TRBJ2-4, with 9 positions matching TRBD1. The germline V gene encodes CDR1 MNHEY and CDR2 SMNVEV (reference sequence). Unmatched junction bases numbered 8, after V lost 2 bases and J lost 6 bases. The CDR3 runs 16 residues. The CDR3 region has the DNA TGTGCCAGCAGTTTAACCCCGGGACAGGGATTAAACATTCAGTACTTC. Protein product: CASSLTPGQGLNIQYF.

DNA of the CDR3: TGTGCCAGCAGTTTAACGTGGGGGCCCTCCTACGAGCAGTACTTC. It is translated as CASSLTWGPSYEQYF. V gene TRBV27 combines with J gene TRBJ2-7; possibly TRBD1 for D (6 bases). Trimming left V 2 bases short and J 0 bases short, with 11 bases between. Germline V gene data show CDR1 as MNHEY and CDR2 as SMNVEV (reference sequence). The CDR3 contains 15 residues.

This clonotype was observed many times. This chain uses TRBV27 with TRBJ1-2; weak D call: TRBD1 (5 bases). Trimming took 7 bases from V and 7 from J, leaving 22 bases between them. CDR3 size: 15 residues. Looked up from germline, CDR1 is MNHEY and CDR2 is SMNVEV (reference sequence). The CDR3 is CASTFGGGPLSGYTF. The CDR3 nucleotides are TGTGCCAGCACCTTCGGGGGGGGTCCTTTATCTGGCTACACCTTC.